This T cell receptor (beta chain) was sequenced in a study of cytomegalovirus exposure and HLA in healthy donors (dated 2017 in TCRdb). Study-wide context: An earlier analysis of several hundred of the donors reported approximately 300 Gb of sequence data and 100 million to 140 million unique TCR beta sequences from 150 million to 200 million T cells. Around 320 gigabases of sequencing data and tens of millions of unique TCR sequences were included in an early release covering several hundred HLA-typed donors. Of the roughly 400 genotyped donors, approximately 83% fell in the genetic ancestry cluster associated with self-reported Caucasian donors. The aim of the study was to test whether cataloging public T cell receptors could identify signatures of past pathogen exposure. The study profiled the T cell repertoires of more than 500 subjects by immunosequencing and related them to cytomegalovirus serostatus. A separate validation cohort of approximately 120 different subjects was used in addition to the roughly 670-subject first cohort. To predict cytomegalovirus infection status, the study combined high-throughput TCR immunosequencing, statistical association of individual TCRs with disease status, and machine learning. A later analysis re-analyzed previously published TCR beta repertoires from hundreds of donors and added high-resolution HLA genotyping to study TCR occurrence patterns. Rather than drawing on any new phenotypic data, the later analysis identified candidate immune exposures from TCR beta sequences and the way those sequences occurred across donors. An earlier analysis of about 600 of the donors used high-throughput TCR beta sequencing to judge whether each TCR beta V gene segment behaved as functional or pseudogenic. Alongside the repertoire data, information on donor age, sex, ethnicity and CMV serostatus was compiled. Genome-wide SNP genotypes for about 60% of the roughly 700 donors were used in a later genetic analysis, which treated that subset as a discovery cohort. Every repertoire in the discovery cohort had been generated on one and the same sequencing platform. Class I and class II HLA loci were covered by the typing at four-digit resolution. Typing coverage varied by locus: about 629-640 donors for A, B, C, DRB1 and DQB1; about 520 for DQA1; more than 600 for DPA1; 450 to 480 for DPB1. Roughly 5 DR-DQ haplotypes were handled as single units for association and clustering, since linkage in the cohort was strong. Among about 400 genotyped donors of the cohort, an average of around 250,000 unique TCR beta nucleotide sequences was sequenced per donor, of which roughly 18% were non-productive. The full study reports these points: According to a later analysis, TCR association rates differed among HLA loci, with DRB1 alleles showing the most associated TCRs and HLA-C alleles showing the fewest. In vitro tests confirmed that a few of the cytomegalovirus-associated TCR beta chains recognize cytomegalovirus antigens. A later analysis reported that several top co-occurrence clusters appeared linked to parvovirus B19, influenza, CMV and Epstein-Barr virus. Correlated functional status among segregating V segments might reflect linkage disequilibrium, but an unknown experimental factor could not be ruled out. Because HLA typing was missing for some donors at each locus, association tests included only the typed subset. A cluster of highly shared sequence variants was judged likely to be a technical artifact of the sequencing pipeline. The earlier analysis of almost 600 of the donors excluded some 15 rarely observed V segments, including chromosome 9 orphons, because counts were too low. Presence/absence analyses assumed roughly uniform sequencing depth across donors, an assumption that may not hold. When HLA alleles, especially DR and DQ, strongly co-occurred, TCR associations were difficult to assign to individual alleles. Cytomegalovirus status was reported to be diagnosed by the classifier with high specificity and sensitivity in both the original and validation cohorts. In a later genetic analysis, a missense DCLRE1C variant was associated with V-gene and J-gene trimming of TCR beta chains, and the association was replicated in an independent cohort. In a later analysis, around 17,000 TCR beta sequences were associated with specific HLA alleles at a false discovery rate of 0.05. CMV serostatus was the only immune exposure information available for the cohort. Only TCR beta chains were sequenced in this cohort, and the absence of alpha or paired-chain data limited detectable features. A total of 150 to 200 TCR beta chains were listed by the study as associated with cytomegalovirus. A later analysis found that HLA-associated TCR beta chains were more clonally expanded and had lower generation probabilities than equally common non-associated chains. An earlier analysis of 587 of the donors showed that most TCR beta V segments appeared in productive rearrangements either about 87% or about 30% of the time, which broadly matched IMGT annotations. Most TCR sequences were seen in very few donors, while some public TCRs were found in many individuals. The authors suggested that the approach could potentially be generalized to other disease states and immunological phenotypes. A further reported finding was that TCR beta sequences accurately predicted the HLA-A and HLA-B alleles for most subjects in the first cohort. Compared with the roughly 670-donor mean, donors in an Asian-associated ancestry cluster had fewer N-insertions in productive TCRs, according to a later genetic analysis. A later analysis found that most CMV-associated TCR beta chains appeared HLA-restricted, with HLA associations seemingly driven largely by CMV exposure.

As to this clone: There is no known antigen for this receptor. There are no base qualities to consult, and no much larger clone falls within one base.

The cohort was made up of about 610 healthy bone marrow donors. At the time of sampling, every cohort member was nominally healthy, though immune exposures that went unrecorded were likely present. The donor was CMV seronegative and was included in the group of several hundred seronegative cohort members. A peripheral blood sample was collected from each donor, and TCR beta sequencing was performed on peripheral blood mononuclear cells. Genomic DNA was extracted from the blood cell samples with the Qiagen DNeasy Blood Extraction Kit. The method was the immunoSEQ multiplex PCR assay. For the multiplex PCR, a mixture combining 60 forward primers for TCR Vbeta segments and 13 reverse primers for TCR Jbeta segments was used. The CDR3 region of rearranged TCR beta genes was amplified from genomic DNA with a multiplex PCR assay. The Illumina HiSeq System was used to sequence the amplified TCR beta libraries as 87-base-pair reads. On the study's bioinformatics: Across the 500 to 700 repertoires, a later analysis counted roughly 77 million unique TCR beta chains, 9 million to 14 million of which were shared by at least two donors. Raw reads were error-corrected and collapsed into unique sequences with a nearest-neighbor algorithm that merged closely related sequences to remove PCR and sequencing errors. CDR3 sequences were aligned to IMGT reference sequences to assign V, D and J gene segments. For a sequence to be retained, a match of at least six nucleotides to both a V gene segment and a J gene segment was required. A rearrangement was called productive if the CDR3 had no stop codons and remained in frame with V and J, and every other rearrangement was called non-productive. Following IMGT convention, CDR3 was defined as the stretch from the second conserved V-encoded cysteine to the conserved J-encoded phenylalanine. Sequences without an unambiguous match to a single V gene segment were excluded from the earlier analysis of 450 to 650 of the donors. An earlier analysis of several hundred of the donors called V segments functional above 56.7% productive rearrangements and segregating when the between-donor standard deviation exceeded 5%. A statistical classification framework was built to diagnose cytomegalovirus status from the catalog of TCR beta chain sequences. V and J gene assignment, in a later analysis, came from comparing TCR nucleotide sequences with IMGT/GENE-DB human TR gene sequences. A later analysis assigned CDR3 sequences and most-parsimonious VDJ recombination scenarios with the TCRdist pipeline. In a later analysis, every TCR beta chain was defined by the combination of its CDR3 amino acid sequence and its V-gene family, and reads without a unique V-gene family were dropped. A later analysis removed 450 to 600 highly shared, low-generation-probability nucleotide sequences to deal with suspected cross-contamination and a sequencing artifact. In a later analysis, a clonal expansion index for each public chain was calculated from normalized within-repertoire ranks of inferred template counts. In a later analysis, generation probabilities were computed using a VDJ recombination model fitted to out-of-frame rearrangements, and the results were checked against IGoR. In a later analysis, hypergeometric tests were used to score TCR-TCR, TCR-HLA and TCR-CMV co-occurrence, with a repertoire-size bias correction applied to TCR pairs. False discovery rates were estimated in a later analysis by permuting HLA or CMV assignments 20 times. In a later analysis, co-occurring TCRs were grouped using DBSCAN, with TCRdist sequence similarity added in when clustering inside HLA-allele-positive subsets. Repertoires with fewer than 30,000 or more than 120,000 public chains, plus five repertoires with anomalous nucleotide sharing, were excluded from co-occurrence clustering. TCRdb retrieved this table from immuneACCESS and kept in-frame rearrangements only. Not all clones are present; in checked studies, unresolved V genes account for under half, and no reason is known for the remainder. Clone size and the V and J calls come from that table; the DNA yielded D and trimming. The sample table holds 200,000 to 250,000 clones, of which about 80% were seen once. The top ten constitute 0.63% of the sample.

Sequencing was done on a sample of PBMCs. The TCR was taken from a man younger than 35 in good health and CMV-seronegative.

The nucleotide sequence reads TGTGCCAGCAGCTCCCTGACTAGTGAAGGGACCCAGTACTTC. Translated, this gives CASSSLTSEGTQYF. The rearranged chain carries TRBV7-6 and TRBJ2-5; 6 matching bases give a weak D call of TRBD2. Trimming at the junction amounts to 4 bases on V and 7 bases on J, and the germline ends lie 16 bases apart. CDR3 length: 14 amino acids, cysteine to phenylalanine. Only CDR3 DNA is held: 42 bases, read in frame from base 1. The germline V gene specifies SGHVS as CDR1 and FNYEAQ as CDR2.